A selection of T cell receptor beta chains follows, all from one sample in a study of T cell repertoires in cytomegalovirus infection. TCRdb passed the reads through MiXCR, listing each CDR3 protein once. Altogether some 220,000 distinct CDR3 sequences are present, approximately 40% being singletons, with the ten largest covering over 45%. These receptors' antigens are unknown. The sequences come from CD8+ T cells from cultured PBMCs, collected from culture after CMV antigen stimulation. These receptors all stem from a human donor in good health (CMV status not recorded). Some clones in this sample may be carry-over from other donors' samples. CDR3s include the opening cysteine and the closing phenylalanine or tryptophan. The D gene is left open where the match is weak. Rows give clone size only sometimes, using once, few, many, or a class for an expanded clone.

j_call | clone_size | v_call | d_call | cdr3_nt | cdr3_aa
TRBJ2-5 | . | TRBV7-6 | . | TGTGCCAGCAGTTCTCCGACAGATCAGTACTTC | CASSSPTDQYF
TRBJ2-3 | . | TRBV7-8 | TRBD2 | TGTGCCAGCAGCTTAGTGCGGACTAGAGGGGCAGATACGCAGTATTTT | CASSLVRTRGADTQYF
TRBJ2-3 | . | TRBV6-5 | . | TGTGCCAGCAGTTGGCAGGGTAGCACAGATACGCAGTATTTT | CASSWQGSTDTQYF
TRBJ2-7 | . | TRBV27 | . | TGTGCCAGCAGTTTCCAGGGACCAACCTACGAGCAGTACTTC | CASSFQGPTYEQYF
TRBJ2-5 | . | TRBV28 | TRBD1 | TGTGCCAGCAGTCCCTCCCGACAGGGAGTAGGAGAGACCCAGTACTTC | CASSPSRQGVGETQYF
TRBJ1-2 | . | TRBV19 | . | TGTGCCAGTGAAGGGACGGTTTATGGCTACACCTTC | CASEGTVYGYTF
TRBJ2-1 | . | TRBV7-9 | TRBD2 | TGTGCCAGCAGCTTCCCGGGACTAGCGTCGAACAATGAGCAGTTCTTC | CASSFPGLASNNEQFF
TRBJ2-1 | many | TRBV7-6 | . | TGTGCCAGCAGCCCCACGGCGTACAATGAGCAGTTCTTC | CASSPTAYNEQFF
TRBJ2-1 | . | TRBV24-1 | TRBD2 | TGTGCCACCAGTGATTTCTCTAGCGGGAGGTGGAATGAGCAGTTCTTC | CATSDFSSGRWNEQFF
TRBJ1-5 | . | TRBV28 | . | TGTGCCAGCAGTTTATCAGGGACTAGCAATCAGCCCCAGCATTTT | CASSLSGTSNQPQHF
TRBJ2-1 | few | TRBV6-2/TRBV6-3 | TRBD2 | TGTGCCAGCAGTCCCCTGGGGGTAGCGGGGGTCAATGAGCAGTTCTTC | CASSPLGVAGVNEQFF
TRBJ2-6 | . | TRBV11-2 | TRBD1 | TGTGCCAGCAGCCAAGGGACAGGGGGCTCGTGGGGGGCCAACGTCCTGACTTTC | CASSQGTGGSWGANVLTF
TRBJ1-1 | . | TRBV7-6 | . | TGTGCCAGCAGCAGTGGACAGAAGACTGAAGCTTTCTTT | CASSSGQKTEAFF
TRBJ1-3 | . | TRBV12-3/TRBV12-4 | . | . | CASSSSGQAGNTIYF
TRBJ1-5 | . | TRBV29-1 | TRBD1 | TGCAGCGTCCTGGGACAGGGTGTAGGACAGCCCCAGCATTTT | CSVLGQGVGQPQHF
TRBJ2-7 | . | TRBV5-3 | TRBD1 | TGTGCCAGCAGCTTGGTAGGGACAGCCTACGAGCAGTACTTC | CASSLVGTAYEQYF
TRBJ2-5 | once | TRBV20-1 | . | TGCAGTGCTAGACCAGGGCTAACGGGGACCCAGTACTTC | CSARPGLTGTQYF
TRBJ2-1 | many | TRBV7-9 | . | TGTGCCAGCAGCTTACTTATACTAACCTCAACGAGGGGGAATGAGCAGTTCTTC | CASSLLILTSTRGNEQFF
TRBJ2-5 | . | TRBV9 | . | TGTGCTAGCAGCGCGTCAGGGACAAAAGAGACCCAGTACTTC | CASSASGTKETQYF
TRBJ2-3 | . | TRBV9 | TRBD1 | TGTGCCAGCAGCGGCGCCGGGACAGGGAGCACAGATACGCAGTATTTT | CASSGAGTGSTDTQYF
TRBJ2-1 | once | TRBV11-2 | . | TGTGCCAGCAGCCCTGAAGCGGTCGCCTACAATGAGCAGTTCTTC | CASSPEAVAYNEQFF
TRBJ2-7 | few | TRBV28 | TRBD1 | TGTGCCAGCAGTCCAAGGGACAGATCCCACGAGCAGTACTTC | CASSPRDRSHEQYF
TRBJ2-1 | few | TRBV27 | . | TGTGCCAGCAGTCCTCAGCCAGGATGGGGGTTCTTC | CASSPQPGWGFF
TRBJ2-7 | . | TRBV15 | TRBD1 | TGTGCCACCAGCAGAGGGGCGGGACAGGGCTACGAGCAGTACTTC | CATSRGAGQGYEQYF
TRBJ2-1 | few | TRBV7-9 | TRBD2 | TGTGCCAGCAGCCCCCGAGGGGGACTAGCGGGAGGAAATGAGCAGTTCTTC | CASSPRGGLAGGNEQFF
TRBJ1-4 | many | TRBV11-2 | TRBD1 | TGTGCCAGCAGCTCTTACAGGGGCAGAAATGAAAAACTGTTTTTT | CASSSYRGRNEKLFF
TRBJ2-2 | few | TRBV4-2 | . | TGTGCCAGCAGCCTCCAAGGGGGGGAGCTGTTTTTT | CASSLQGGELFF
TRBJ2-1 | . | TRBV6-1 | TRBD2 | TGTGCCAGCAGTTCTAACGGACTAGCGGGAGGACTAGTCGGGGAGCAGTTCTTC | CASSSNGLAGGLVGEQFF
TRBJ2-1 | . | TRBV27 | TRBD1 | TGTGCCAGCAGTTGGGACAGGGGACGACGGAGGGAACAGTTCTTC | CASSWDRGRRREQFF
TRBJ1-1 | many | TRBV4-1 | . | TGTGCCAGCAGCCAAGGGGGGCGAAACACTGAAGCTTTCTTT | CASSQGGRNTEAFF
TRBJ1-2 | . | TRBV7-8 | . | TGTGCCAGCAGCCCCTGGACCGTTCCCTATGGCTACACCTTC | CASSPWTVPYGYTF
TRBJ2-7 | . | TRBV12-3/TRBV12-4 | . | TGTGCCAGCAGTTCCGGGCTAACCTACGAGCAGTACTTC | CASSSGLTYEQYF
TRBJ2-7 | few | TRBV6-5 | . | TGTGCCAGCAGTTACGGCCAGGGAAGGGGGGAGCAGTACTTC | CASSYGQGRGEQYF
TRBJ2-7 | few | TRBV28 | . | TGTGCCAGCAGTCCTCATGCCTACGAGCAGTACTTC | CASSPHAYEQYF
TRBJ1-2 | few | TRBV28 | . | TGTGCCAGCAACACGAAGTGGACTAACTATGGCTACACCTTC | CASNTKWTNYGYTF
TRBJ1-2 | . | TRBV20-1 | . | TGCAGTGCTAGCAAACAGGATGGTAGAGGCTACACCTTC | CSASKQDGRGYTF
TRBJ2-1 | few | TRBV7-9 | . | TGTGCCAGCAGCCCTGTGGGGCACAAGTACAATGAGCAGTTCTTC | CASSPVGHKYNEQFF
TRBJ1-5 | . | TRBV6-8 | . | TGTGCCAGCAGACAACAGGGAAATATCAATCAGCCCCAGCAGTTT | CASRQQGNINQPQQF
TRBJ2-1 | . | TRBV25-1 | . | TGTGCCAGCAGTGAAGGCGACTGGCCCTTAGGGCAGTTCTTC | CASSEGDWPLGQFF
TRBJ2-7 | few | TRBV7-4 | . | TGTGCCAGCAGCTTAGTCTGGAACTACGAGCAGTACTTC | CASSLVWNYEQYF
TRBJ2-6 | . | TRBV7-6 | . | TGTGCCAGCAGCCTAGAGGGACGGTGGACCTCTGGGGCCAACGTCCTGACTTTC | CASSLEGRWTSGANVLTF
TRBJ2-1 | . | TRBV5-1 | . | TGCGCCAGCAGCATGCCGGGACGTCAAAATGAGCAGTTCTTC | CASSMPGRQNEQFF
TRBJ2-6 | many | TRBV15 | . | TGTGCCACCAGCAGAGCAGGTTCTGGGGCCAACGTCCTGACTTTC | CATSRAGSGANVLTF
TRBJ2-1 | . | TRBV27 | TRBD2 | TGTGCCAGCACCCCGACTAGCCTAGGAGTGAATGAGCAGTTCTTC | CASTPTSLGVNEQFF
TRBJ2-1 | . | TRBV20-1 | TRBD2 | TGCAGTGCTAGAGGGACTAGCGGGAGGAATGTGCAGTTCTTC | CSARGTSGRNVQFF
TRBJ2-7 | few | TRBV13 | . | TGTGCCAGCAGCACAGGACAGACCCGCTCCTACGAGCAGTACTTC | CASSTGQTRSYEQYF
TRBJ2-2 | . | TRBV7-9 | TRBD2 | TGTGCCAGCAGCTTGGCTAGCGGGAGTAGTACCGGGGAGCTGTTTTTT | CASSLASGSSTGELFF
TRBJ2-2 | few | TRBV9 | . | TGTGCCAGCAGCGTAAGCGGGTGGAACCGAGCGAACACCGGGGAGCTGTTTTTT | CASSVSGWNRANTGELFF
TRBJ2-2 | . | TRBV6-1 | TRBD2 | TGTGCCAGCAGTTATGCTAGCGGGGAATCCACCGGGGAGCTGTTTTTT | CASSYASGESTGELFF
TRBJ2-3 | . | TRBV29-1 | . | TGCAGCGTTGCGACAGGACGCCACACAGATACGCAGTATTTT | CSVATGRHTDTQYF
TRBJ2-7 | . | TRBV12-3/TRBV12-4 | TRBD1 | TGTGCCAGCAGTTTTGCAGGGGGAAGCACCTACGAGCAGTACTTC | CASSFAGGSTYEQYF
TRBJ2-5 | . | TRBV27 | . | TGTGCCACCTCGGCGGGAAGCTCGTTTTCCCAGTACTTC | CATSAGSSFSQYF
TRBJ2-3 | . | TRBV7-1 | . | TGTGCCAGCAGCCCAGGACAGAGGACAGATACGCAGTATTTT | CASSPGQRTDTQYF
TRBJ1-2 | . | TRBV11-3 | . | TGTGCCAGCAGCTTATCTCTGGGCTACGGCTACACCTTC | CASSLSLGYGYTF
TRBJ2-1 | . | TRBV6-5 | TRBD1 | TGTGCCAGCAGAGCAGGGGGCAATGAGCAGTTCTTC | CASRAGGNEQFF